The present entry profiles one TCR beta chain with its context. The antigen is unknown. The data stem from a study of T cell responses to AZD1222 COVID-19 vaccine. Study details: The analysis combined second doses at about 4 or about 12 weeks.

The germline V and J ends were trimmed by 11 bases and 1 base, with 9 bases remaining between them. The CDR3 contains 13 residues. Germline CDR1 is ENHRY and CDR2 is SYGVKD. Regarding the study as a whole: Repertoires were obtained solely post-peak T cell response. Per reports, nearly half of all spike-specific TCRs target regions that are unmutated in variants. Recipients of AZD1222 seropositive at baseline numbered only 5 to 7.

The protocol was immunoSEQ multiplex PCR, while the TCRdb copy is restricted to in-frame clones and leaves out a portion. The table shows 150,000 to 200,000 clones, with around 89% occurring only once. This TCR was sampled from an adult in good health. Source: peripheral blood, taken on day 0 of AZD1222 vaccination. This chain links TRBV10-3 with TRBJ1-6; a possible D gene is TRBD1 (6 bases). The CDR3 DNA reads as TGTGCCGGCAGGGGTTCCTATAATTCACCCCTCCACTTT. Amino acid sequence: CAGRGSYNSPLHF.